This is a list of T cell receptor beta chains from one sample in a study of TIL therapy for anti-PD-1-resistant metastatic lung cancer. The protocol was immunoSEQ multiplex PCR, while the TCRdb copy is restricted to in-frame clones and leaves out a portion. The sample lists more than 20,000 clones; about 63% were seen once. The starting material was tumor tissue, obtained at baseline. The receptors were sampled from a woman aged 30 to 85 with non-small cell lung cancer. The CDR3 runs from the conserved cysteine through the conserved F or W. A D gene is named only where the DNA matches it firmly. Expanded clones get a size class; other rows say once, few or many, or leave the size out.

TRBV19	once	TRBJ2-7	-	CASGGPAGQYF	TGTGCCAGCGGCGGGCCAGCCGGGCAGTACTTC
TRBV5-1	-	TRBJ2-2	-	CASSLDGTGELFF	TGCGCCAGCAGCTTGGATGGCACCGGGGAGCTGTTTTTT
TRBV19	-	TRBJ2-1	TRBD2	CASSRIAGGSYNEQFF	TGTGCCAGTAGTCGAATAGCGGGAGGATCCTACAATGAGCAGTTCTTC
TRBV27	few	TRBJ1-2	TRBD1	CASSVDRGQNYGYTF	TGTGCCAGCAGTGTGGACAGGGGGCAAAACTATGGCTACACCTTC
TRBV7-2	-	TRBJ2-1	TRBD2	CASSPAGLASNEQFF	TGTGCCAGCAGCCCAGCGGGACTAGCCAGCAATGAGCAGTTCTTC
TRBV18	few	TRBJ1-2	-	CASSPADSDNGYTF	TGTGCCAGCTCACCCGCCGACAGTGATAATGGCTACACCTTC
TRBV7-9	-	TRBJ2-3	-	CASSYPSFGRLRNTDTQYF	TGTGCCAGCAGCTACCCCTCTTTTGGGAGATTGAGAAACACAGATACGCAGTATTTT
TRBV7-8	-	TRBJ2-7	-	CASSSLLGQYF	TGTGCCAGCAGCTCCCTGTTAGGGCAGTACTTC
TRBV4-1	-	TRBJ1-4	-	CASSQTNRGTNEKLFF	TGCGCCAGCAGCCAGACAAATCGGGGAACTAATGAAAAACTGTTTTTT
TRBV29-1	-	TRBJ2-7	-	CSVDGVGAGYEQYF	TGCAGCGTTGATGGAGTGGGGGCTGGGTACGAGCAGTACTTC
TRBV7-6	-	TRBJ2-7	TRBD2	CASSSGLAGEQYF	TGTGCCAGCAGCTCGGGACTAGCGGGAGAGCAGTACTTC
TRBV19	-	TRBJ2-1	TRBD2	CASSGSGRNNEQFF	TGTGCCAGTAGTGGGAGCGGGAGGAACAATGAGCAGTTCTTC
TRBV9	-	TRBJ2-7	TRBD1	CASSPGQGEKGQYF	TGTGCCAGCAGTCCGGGACAGGGGGAAAAAGGGCAGTACTTC
TRBV7-2	few	TRBJ1-5	-	CASSPGEGFGRGQPQHF	TGTGCCAGCAGCCCCGGAGAGGGTTTTGGGCGAGGGCAGCCCCAGCATTTT
TRBV2	-	TRBJ1-2	-	CASSATQGLDYTF	TGTGCCAGCAGTGCAACACAGGGCCTCGACTACACCTTC
TRBV5-6	few	TRBJ1-3	-	CASSPGTASGNTIYF	TGTGCCAGCAGCCCGGGGACGGCCTCTGGAAACACCATATATTTT
TRBV4-2	-	TRBJ2-7	-	CASSTRSGGEQYF	TGTGCCAGCAGTACCCGATCCGGCGGCGAGCAGTACTTC
TRBV19	-	TRBJ1-5	-	CASSGSGAWSQPQHF	TGTGCCAGTAGTGGGTCAGGGGCCTGGAGTCAGCCCCAGCATTTT